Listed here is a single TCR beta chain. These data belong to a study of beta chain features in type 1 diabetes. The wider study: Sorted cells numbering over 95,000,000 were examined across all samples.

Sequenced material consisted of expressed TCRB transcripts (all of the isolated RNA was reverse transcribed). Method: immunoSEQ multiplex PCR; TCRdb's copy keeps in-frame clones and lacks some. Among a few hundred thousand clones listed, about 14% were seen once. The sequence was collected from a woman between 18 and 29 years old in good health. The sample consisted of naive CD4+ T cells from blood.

For the CDR3, the DNA is TGTGCCAGCAGTTTAAGCGCGAGCTCTGGAAACACCATATATTTT. It yields the protein CASSLSASSGNTIYF. The chain carries TRBV27 and TRBJ1-3; no reliable D call. CDR3 size: 15 residues. V lost 2 bases to trimming and J lost 0 bases, with 8 bases between them. The germline V gene encodes CDR1 MNHEY and CDR2 SMNVEV (reference sequence).